These 5 T cell receptor beta chains share one sample of origin, sequenced in a study of blood T cells in healthy people across ages. A second 7 to 11 cycle PCR used barcoded and J-beta primers. Each CDR3 protein is one row after TCRdb ran MiXCR on the 5' RACE reads. The data hold about 720,000 distinct CDR3 sequences, with roughly 20% observed a single time. Sequencing input: blood. All receptors derive from a man in his 70s in good health.

A few counts support this clonotype. The chain couples TRBV3-1 to TRBJ2-7; TRBD2 matches 14 bases. V lost 1 base, J lost 2 bases, and 1 base stayed unmatched. From germline, CDR1 is LGHDT and CDR2 YNNKEL (reference sequence). The CDR3 is 16 amino acids. CDR3 sequence (DNA): TGTGCCAGCAGCCAAGGACTAGCGGGAGGGGCCTACGAGCAGTACTTC. As protein: CASSQGLAGGAYEQYF.

This clonotype was detected ten times or more. The chain has TRBV5-1 and TRBJ2-7; TRBD1 might be the D (6 bases). Germline assignment: CDR1 SGHRS and CDR2 YFSETQ. CDR3 size: 16 residues. Trimming stripped 0 bases from V and 3 bases from J, with 16 bases between. CDR3 sequence (DNA): TGCGCCAGCAGCTTGGACATCAGGGGAAATGGCTACGAGCAGTACTTC. The encoded protein is CASSLDIRGNGYEQYF.

The chain carries TRBV24-1 and TRBJ2-5; maybe TRBD1 (6 bases). Germline V lookup: CDR1 KGHDR, CDR2 SFDVKD. The germline V and J ends were trimmed by 4 bases and 6 bases, with 14 bases remaining between them. The CDR3 contains 14 residues. The chain's CDR3 is CATSEGGTLKTQYF. The CDR3 DNA reads TGTGCCACCAGTGAAGGGGGTACGCTTAAGACCCAGTACTTC.

This clonotype was seen many times. The chain is built from TRBV20-1 and TRBJ2-3; 9 nucleotides align to TRBD2. V was pared by 4 bases and J by 7 bases, with 6 bases of the junction left unmatched. Per the germline V gene, CDR1 is DFQATT and CDR2 is SNEGSKA (reference sequence). This CDR3 region has 13 residues. Here the CDR3 reads CSAIAGAKYTQYF. CDR3 DNA: TGCAGTGCTATAGCGGGAGCCAAGTATACGCAGTATTTT.

The chain is built from TRBV20-1 and TRBJ2-5, with 8 bases lining up with TRBD1. With V trimmed by 8 bases and J by 5 bases, 13 bases remained unmatched. Germline lookup yields CDR1 DFQATT and CDR2 SNEGSKA (reference sequence). This CDR3 is built from 14 residues. CDR3 residues: CSTRRTGGRETQYF. The DNA for the CDR3 is TGCAGTACGCGAAGAACAGGGGGACGGGAGACCCAGTACTTC.